This T cell receptor beta chain was observed in a study of blood T cell repertoires in COVID-19 (dated by TCRdb to between 2020 and 2021). About the study as a whole: Collaborator samples came from the United States, Italy and Spain and covered acute and convalescent phases of COVID-19. The prospective study material was composed of cDNA or gDNA derived from T cells, B-cell-depleted T cells, or PBMCs. The dataset comprised deeply sampled blood TCRbeta repertoires from subjects exposed to, actively infected with, or recovered from COVID-19. The repertoires were released in a freely available public database meant as a resource for research on the immune response to SARS-CoV-2. The samples were drawn from two sources: the first 160 participants of the ongoing ImmuneRACE study, and 1,254 subjects contributed by 6 global collaborators. Sample metadata almost always included a de-identified subject ID, COVID-19 status, age in years and sex. HLA class I and class II types, where available, came from metadata supplied by the sample provider rather than from assay-based typing.

TCRbeta CDR3 regions were amplified from genomic DNA using the immunoSEQ Assay, a bias-controlled multiplex PCR. Per the source publication's procedure: Nucleated cell counts per sample were estimated from amplification of reference gene primers within the assay. To quantify the absolute abundance of each unique TCRbeta CDR3 rearrangement, sequence reads were collapsed and filtered. Productive Simpson clonality was computed per sample as the square root of Simpson's diversity index over productive rearrangements. Held by TCRdb, this immuneACCESS table contains in-frame sequences only and omits some clones. Under half of the omission traces to an unresolved V gene where checked; the cause of the rest is unknown. The V and J calls and clone size come from that table; D and trimming were worked out from the DNA. This sample is represented by 140,000 to 150,000 clones; about 79% of them were singletons. The top ten constitute 10% of the sample.

At the junction V is shortened by 3 bases and J by 1 base, with 5 bases in between. There are 13 amino acids in the CDR3, from cysteine to phenylalanine inclusive. The read is trimmed to its CDR3 DNA, 39 bases read in frame from base 1. The germline V gene supplies CDR1 KGHDR and CDR2 SFDVKD. With regard to this clone: Its antigen is unknown. Base qualities are not at hand, and no much larger clone is one base apart.

Points the paper makes about the study in general: How much clinical and demographic metadata was included differed by source and by participant, and the metadata was provided uncurated.

The collaborating institutions used their own protocols to collect whole blood in K2EDTA tubes. For TCRbeta analysis, collaborator samples were shipped as frozen whole blood, as isolated PBMCs, or as DNA extracted from either sample type. Input material: peripheral blood. This TCR was sampled from a man aged 60-69 years with active or convalescent COVID-19. The chain is encoded by TRBV24-1 joined to TRBJ1-1; the D segment cannot be called with confidence. For the CDR3, the sequence is CATSDTGNTEAFF. The bases are TGTGCCACCAGTGATACGGGGAACACTGAAGCTTTCTTT.